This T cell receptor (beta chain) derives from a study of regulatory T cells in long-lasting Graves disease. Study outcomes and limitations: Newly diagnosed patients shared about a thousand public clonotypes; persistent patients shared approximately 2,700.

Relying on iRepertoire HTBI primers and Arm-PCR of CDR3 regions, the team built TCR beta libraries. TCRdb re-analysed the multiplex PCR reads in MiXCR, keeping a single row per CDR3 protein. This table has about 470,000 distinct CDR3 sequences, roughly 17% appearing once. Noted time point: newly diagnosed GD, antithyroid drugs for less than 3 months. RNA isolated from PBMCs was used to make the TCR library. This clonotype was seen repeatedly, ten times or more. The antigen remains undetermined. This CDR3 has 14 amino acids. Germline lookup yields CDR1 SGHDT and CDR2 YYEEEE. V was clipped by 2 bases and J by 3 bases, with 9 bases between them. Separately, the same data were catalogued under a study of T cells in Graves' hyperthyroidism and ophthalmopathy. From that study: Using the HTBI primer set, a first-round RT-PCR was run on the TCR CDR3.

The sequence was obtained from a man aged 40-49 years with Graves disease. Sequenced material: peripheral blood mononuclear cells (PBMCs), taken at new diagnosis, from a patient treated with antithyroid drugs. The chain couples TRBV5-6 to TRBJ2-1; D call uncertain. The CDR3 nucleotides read TGTGCCAGCAGCTTAATCCGCCACTACAATGAGCAGTTCTTC. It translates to CASSLIRHYNEQFF.